The 32 T cell receptor beta chains below were found in one sample sequenced in a study of blood T cell repertoires in COVID-19. Measured with immunoSEQ multiplex PCR; TCRdb has only the in-frame clones, and not every one. The sample consists of approximately 130,000 clones, more than 75% of them appearing once. The specimen was peripheral blood. Receptor source: a woman aged 45-65 years who had recovered from COVID-19.

The chain couples TRBV7-8 to TRBJ2-1, with D perhaps TRBD1 (6 bases). There are 19 residues in the CDR3. Germline lookup yields CDR1 SGHVS and CDR2 FQNEAQ. The germline V and J ends were trimmed by 1 base and 2 bases, with 21 bases remaining between them. This chain's CDR3 is CASSLGSRRGQGTYNEQFF. The CDR3 DNA reads as TGTGCCAGCAGCTTAGGTAGCCGAAGAGGGCAGGGGACCTACAATGAGCAGTTCTTC.

V is TRBV6-2 or TRBV6-3 and J is TRBJ2-1, with 8 bases identical to TRBD2. V gave up 8 bases and J gave up 7 bases; unmatched junction bases: 13. The germline V gene has CDR1 MNHEY and CDR2 SVGEGT. This CDR3 is built from 15 residues. CDR3 loop: CASCPELAGWNEQFF. In DNA form, the CDR3 reads TGTGCCAGCTGCCCCGAGCTAGCGGGTTGGAATGAGCAGTTCTTC.

The chain is built from TRBV18 and TRBJ1-1; no firm D call. V was shortened by 1 base and J by 1 base, with 7 bases between the two germline ends. CDR3 length: 14 residues. The germline CDR1 and CDR2 sequences are KGHSH and LQKENI. CDR3: CASSPQTENTEAFF. DNA of the CDR3: TGTGCCAGCTCACCACAAACAGAGAACACTGAAGCTTTCTTT.

J is TRBJ1-1 and V is TRBV5-1; 10 bases agree with TRBD1. CDR3 length equals 16 residues. Per germline, CDR1 SGHRS and CDR2 YFSETQ. V lost 1 base, J lost 0 bases, and 3 bases stayed unmatched. CDR3 sequence (DNA): TGCGCCAGCAGCTTGTTCGGACAGGGGGTGAACACTGAAGCTTTCTTT. Its protein is CASSLFGQGVNTEAFF.

V gene TRBV5-1 combines with J gene TRBJ1-2; 9 nucleotides line up with TRBD1. There are 14 residues in the CDR3. Germline V gives CDR1 SGHRS, CDR2 YFSETQ. With V trimmed by 2 bases and J by 7 bases, 6 bases remained unmatched. For the CDR3, the DNA is TGCGCCAGCAGCTTACAGGGGGCAGAGGCTGGCTACACCTTC. Encoded protein: CASSLQGAEAGYTF.

The chain couples TRBV3-1 (or the pseudogene TRBV3-2) to TRBJ2-3; D gene uncertain. CDR1 is LGHDT and CDR2 is YNNKEL in the germline V gene (reference sequence). The length of the CDR3 is 15 residues. Trimming took off 0 bases at V and 1 base at J, with 8 bases between the two ends. The CDR3 nucleotides read TGTGCCAGCAGCCAAGATTCGGTTGGCACAGATACGCAGTATTTT. Translation gives CASSQDSVGTDTQYF.

The rearrangement joins TRBV19 to TRBJ2-3, with TRBD2 as a possible D gene (6 bases). CDR1 is LNHDA and CDR2 is SQIVND in the germline V gene (reference sequence). This CDR3 region has 15 residues. V gave up 5 bases and J gave up 4 bases, with 16 bases separating them. CDR3 residues: CASSPETSMADTQYF. In DNA, the CDR3 is TGTGCCAGTAGTCCCGAGACTAGTATGGCAGATACGCAGTATTTT. Full variable domain (rest looked up from reference TRBV19 and TRBJ2-3): DGGITQSPKYLFRKEGQNVTLSCEQNLNHDAMYWYRQDPGQGLRLIYYSQIVNDFQKGDIAEGYSVSREKKESFPLTVTSAQKNPTAFYLCASSPETSMADTQYFGPGTRLTVL.

In regard to this clone: The sample holds other DNA sequences that translate to the same CDR3. The chain links TRBV5-1 to TRBJ2-7; 8 bases are shared with TRBD1. V gave up 5 bases and J gave up 3 bases; unmatched junction bases: 4. Looked up from germline, CDR1 is SGHRS and CDR2 is YFSETQ. The CDR3 is made up of 13 amino acids. CDR3 in amino acids: CASSLDRGYEQYF. The CDR3 DNA is TGCGCCAGCAGTCTCGACAGGGGCTACGAGCAGTACTTC.

The chain recombines TRBV12-5 with TRBJ1-6; D possibly corresponds to TRBD1 (5 bases). The CDR3 has 15 amino acids. Germline assignment: CDR1 LGHNT and CDR2 FRNRAP. V was shortened by 7 bases and J by 14 bases, with 24 bases between the two germline ends. This chain's CDR3 is CASAPGHPLSSALHF. The CDR3 nucleotides are TGTGCTAGTGCCCCCGGACATCCCTTATCATCGGCCCTCCACTTT. Variable domain in full (rest from reference TRBV12-5 and TRBJ1-6): DARVTQTPRHKVTEMGQEVTMRCQPILGHNTVFWYRQTMMQGLELLAYFRNRAPLDDSGMPKDRFSAEMPDATLATLKIQPSEPRDSAVYFCASAPGHPLSSALHFGNGTRLTVT.

This clone was recorded a few times. Other DNA sequences in this sample translate to the same CDR3. The gene calls are TRBV7-6 and TRBJ2-1; 9 nucleotides align to TRBD2. Germline CDR1 and CDR2: SGHVS and FNYEAQ. The CDR3 is made up of 16 amino acids. The junction had 9 bases not matched to a gene; V was cut back by 1 base and J by 8 bases. The CDR3 DNA follows: TGTGCCAGCAGCTTAGGGGGCGGGAGGGCCCTCGATGAGCAGTTCTTC. It translates to CASSLGGGRALDEQFF.

The chain joins TRBV5-1 to TRBJ1-3; 8 bases map to TRBD1. Per germline, CDR1 SGHRS and CDR2 YFSETQ. V was clipped by 4 bases and J by 3 bases; unmatched bases: 9. The CDR3 has 16 amino acids. Written as DNA, the CDR3 is TGCGCCAGCAGCAACGCGGCAGGGGGCAATGGAAACACCATATATTTT. It yields the protein CASSNAAGGNGNTIYF.

The rearrangement uses TRBV15 and TRBJ2-7, with D perhaps TRBD2 (6 bases). The ends were cut back, 4 bases at V and 7 bases at J, with 14 bases in the middle. The CDR3 runs 13 residues. The V gene's germline CDR1 is LNHNV and CDR2 YYDKDF (reference sequence). The CDR3 here is CATSTLGGGEQYF. The CDR3 DNA sequence: TGTGCCACCAGCACCCTGGGGGGAGGTGAGCAGTACTTC.

This chain connects TRBV7-9 to TRBJ2-5; 8 bases are a match to TRBD2. Germline V gives CDR1 SEHNR, CDR2 FQNEAQ (reference sequence). Losses at the gene ends were 5 bases for V and 5 bases for J; bases not matched to a gene: 7. The length of the CDR3 is 14 residues. The CDR3, as DNA: TGTGCCAGCAGCCTAAGCGGGGGTCGTGAGACCCAGTACTTC. It specifies CASSLSGGRETQYF.

The gene calls are TRBV12-5 and TRBJ2-1; 11 bases line up with TRBD2. Germline CDR1 reads LGHNT; CDR2 reads FRNRAP. The length of the CDR3 is 15 residues. V was pared by 4 bases and J by 8 bases, with 7 bases of the junction left unmatched. The CDR3 is CASGSRLAGSDEQFF. Here the CDR3 DNA reads TGTGCTAGTGGTTCTAGACTAGCGGGATCGGATGAGCAGTTCTTC.

CDR3 DNA: TGTGCCTGGAGTGCCGGACTAGCGGGAGCGAGGGAGACCCAGTACTTC. It encodes CAWSAGLAGARETQYF. This sequence joins TRBV30 and TRBJ2-5; TRBD2 agrees at 13 bases. V dropped 1 base and J dropped 5; count of bases not matched to a gene: 7. The CDR3 length is 16 residues. CDR1 is GTSNPN and CDR2 is SVGIG in the germline V gene (reference sequence).

As DNA, the CDR3 is TGCGCCAGCAGCTGGACTGCAACTAATGAAAAACTGTTTTTT. Protein product: CASSWTATNEKLFF. V and J are TRBV5-1 and TRBJ1-4; unclear D gene. CDR1 is SGHRS and CDR2 is YFSETQ in the germline V gene. This CDR3 spans 14 amino acids. V was pared by 3 bases and J by 0 bases, with 6 bases between.

Points on this clone: The same CDR3 arises from other DNA sequences in this sample as well. CDR3 DNA sequence: TGTGCCAGCTTGGTATTTTCTGGGGGGAATCAGCCCCAGCATTTT. This sequence encodes CASLVFSGGNQPQHF. The chain combines TRBV5-8 with TRBJ1-5, with a possible D match to TRBD1 (5 bases). Germline CDR1 SGHTS, CDR2 YDEGEE. The CDR3 consists of 15 residues. V dropped 7 bases and J dropped 4 bases, with 18 bases sitting between them.

The rearrangement uses TRBV20-1 and TRBJ2-3; no definite D call. CDR1 and CDR2 (germline): DFQATT, SNEGSKA (reference sequence). The ends were cut back, 5 bases at V and 5 bases at J, with 8 bases in the middle. There are 11 residues in the CDR3. The CDR3 here is CSALNGDTQYF. DNA of the CDR3: TGCAGTGCTTTAAACGGAGATACGCAGTATTTT.

The V gene is TRBV7-9, the J gene TRBJ2-5, with D uncertain. Trimming took off 5 bases at V and 2 bases at J, with 12 bases between the two ends. CDR3 size: 14 residues. The V gene's germline CDR1 is SEHNR and CDR2 FQNEAQ (reference sequence). The CDR3, as DNA: TGTGCCAGCAGCGAGTTCGGCGGACAAGAGACCCAGTACTTC. Protein: CASSEFGGQETQYF.

This clone has a single count. The chain is built from TRBV5-4 and TRBJ1-2; 9 bases line up with TRBD1. V was pared by 5 bases and J by 7 bases, with 9 bases of the junction left unmatched. Per the germline V gene, CDR1 is SGHNT and CDR2 is YYREEE (reference sequence). The CDR3 spans 14 residues. Written as DNA, the CDR3 is TGTGCCAGCAGGCGGACCGGGACAGGGAGTGGCTACACCTTC. This translates into CASRRTGTGSGYTF.

The chain links TRBV4-2 to TRBJ2-7, with 9 bases matching TRBD1. V was clipped by 8 bases and J by 7 bases; unmatched bases: 12. There are 14 residues in the CDR3. Germline assignment: CDR1 LGHNA and CDR2 YNFKEQ. CDR3 nucleotide sequence: TGTGCCAGCGGTTGGACAGGGGTTTCGCGTGAGCAGTACTTC. Amino acids: CASGWTGVSREQYF.

The V and J genes are TRBV5-1 and TRBJ2-1; TRBD2 agrees at 11 bases. V lost 0 bases, J lost 5 bases, and 4 bases stayed unmatched. CDR3 length: 16 residues. Germline loops: CDR1 SGHRS, CDR2 YFSETQ. CDR3 sequence reads: CASSLAGTSGHNEQFF. The CDR3 DNA follows: TGCGCCAGCAGCTTGGCCGGGACTAGCGGCCACAATGAGCAGTTCTTC.

The genes are TRBV29-1 and TRBJ1-2; the D is unclear. The CDR3 is 12 amino acids. Trimming pared 7 bases from V and 2 bases from J, leaving 11 bases between. Germline V CDR1 and CDR2: SQVTM, ANQGSEA. CDR3 residues: CSGWSSNYGYTF. CDR3 DNA sequence: TGCAGCGGATGGAGTTCAAACTATGGCTACACCTTC.

The chain carries TRBV30 and TRBJ1-6; a weak D match, TRBD1 (5 bases). Germline CDR1 GTSNPN, CDR2 SVGIG (reference sequence). CDR3 length: 21 residues. Trimming removed 3 bases from V and 0 bases from J, with 27 bases in between. CDR3 in DNA: TGTGCCTGGAGGGTAGGGGTAGTGCTCGGGGCGGGAGGCTCCTATAATTCACCCCTCCACTTT. It translates to CAWRVGVVLGAGGSYNSPLHF.

The rearrangement links TRBV20-1 to TRBJ1-1, with D hard to call. CDR1 DFQATT and CDR2 SNEGSKA come from the germline V gene (reference sequence). There are 12 residues in the CDR3. Trimming removed 3 bases from V and 0 bases from J, with 5 bases in between. CDR3 sequence (DNA): TGCAGTGCTAGTCCTGTGAACACTGAAGCTTTCTTT. It is translated as CSASPVNTEAFF.

The chain recombines TRBV11-2 with TRBJ2-5, with a weak D call TRBD2 (6 bases). The CDR3 is 17 residues long. Trimming cost V 4 bases and J 3 bases, with 21 bases left between them. Germline CDR1 is SGHAT and CDR2 is FQNNGV. CDR3 nucleotide sequence: TGTGCCAGCAGCTCCCGCGGGGTAGCGCATACCAAAGAGACCCAGTACTTC. Protein product: CASSSRGVAHTKETQYF.

This chain connects TRBV30 to TRBJ2-2, with 8 positions matching TRBD2. The CDR3 has 14 amino acids. The trim removed 3 bases at V and 6 bases at J, leaving 6 bases unmatched. Germline CDR1 reads GTSNPN; CDR2 reads SVGIG (reference sequence). CDR3 sequence (DNA): TGTGCCTGGAGCCACGGGGGGGCAGCCGGGGAGCTGTTTTTT. Translated, it gives CAWSHGGAAGELFF.

V gene TRBV5-1 combines with J gene TRBJ1-1, with 7 bases aligning to TRBD1. J lost 4 bases, V lost 0 bases, and 3 bases had no gene match. This CDR3 spans 14 amino acids. Looked up from germline, CDR1 is SGHRS and CDR2 is YFSETQ. The CDR3: CASSLEGAITEAFF. For the CDR3, the DNA is TGCGCCAGCAGCTTGGAGGGGGCAATCACTGAAGCTTTCTTT.

The gene calls are TRBV15 and TRBJ1-5; 7 bases agree with TRBD1. After removal of 1 base from V and 7 bases from J, the junction contained 7 bases not matched to a gene. CDR3 size: 15 residues. From germline, CDR1 is LNHNV and CDR2 YYDKDF (reference sequence). The CDR3 sequence is CATSRGTGVGQPQHF. CDR3 bases: TGTGCCACCAGCAGAGGAACAGGGGTTGGACAGCCCCAGCATTTT.

The DNA for the CDR3 is TGTGCCAGCAGCCAAGAAGACCGGACAGGGGGCGAGAGGGTCTACGAGCAGTACTTC. It yields the protein CASSQEDRTGGERVYEQYF. The chain recombines TRBV3-1 (or the pseudogene TRBV3-2) with TRBJ2-7; 11 bases agree with TRBD1. The length of the CDR3 is 19 residues. Germline-derived CDR1 and CDR2 are LGHDT and YNNKEL (reference sequence). With 0 bases clipped from V and 3 bases from J, the junction kept 13 bases outside the gene matches.

The CDR3 DNA reads as TGTGCCAGCAGCTTGGCCGGCTACAGGGCCACTGAAGCTTTCTTT. It specifies CASSLAGYRATEAFF. The chain combines TRBV5-4 with TRBJ1-1, with TRBD1 as a possible D gene (6 bases). Per germline, CDR1 SGHNT and CDR2 YYREEE (reference sequence). The V and J ends lost 0 bases and 4 bases respectively, with 13 bases between them. The CDR3 runs 15 residues.

The genes are TRBV7-8 and TRBJ1-6; D remains ambiguous. The CDR3 length is 16 residues. Germline lookup yields CDR1 SGHVS and CDR2 FQNEAQ. V lost 5 bases, J lost 0 bases, and 11 bases lay in between. CDR3 nucleotide sequence: TGTGCCAGCAGCCTCAGAGCGAGCTCCTATAATTCACCCCTCCACTTT. Its translation: CASSLRASSYNSPLHF.